The rows below give T cell receptor beta chains drawn from one sample of a study of cytomegalovirus exposure and HLA in healthy donors. Measured with immunoSEQ multiplex PCR; TCRdb has only the in-frame clones, and not every one. The sample has approximately 150,000 clones, roughly three quarters seen once. The source material was PBMCs. These TCRs come from a woman between 40 and 55 years old in good health and CMV-seropositive. The CDR3 runs from the conserved cysteine through the conserved F or W. D genes are given only for firm matches. Rows give clone size only sometimes, using once, few, many, or a class for an expanded clone.

j_gene | d_gene | abundance | v_gene | len | CDR3aa
TRBJ1-5 | TRBD1 | NA | TRBV6-1 | 14 | CASRGTGVGQPQHF
TRBJ2-7 | TRBD1 | NA | TRBV7-2 | 15 | CASSTWTGAVYEQYF
TRBJ1-1 | NA | NA | TRBV18 | 13 | CASSGGADTEAFF
TRBJ2-5 | NA | NA | TRBV30 | 12 | CAWKGGQETQYF
TRBJ2-5 | NA | NA | TRBV7-9 | 15 | CASSTFWATQETQYF
TRBJ1-1 | NA | NA | TRBV19 | 14 | CASRLRGLNTEAFF
TRBJ1-3 | TRBD1 | NA | TRBV7-9 | 16 | CASSLSGTGVGNTIYF
TRBJ2-1 | NA | NA | TRBV15 | 16 | CATSGSGGLPYNEQFF
TRBJ1-1 | NA | once | TRBV19 | 13 | CASSDPGHTEAFF
TRBJ2-2 | TRBD2 | NA | TRBV5-4 | 15 | CASSLTSGNTGELFF
TRBJ2-1 | TRBD2 | NA | TRBV30 | 18 | CAWSPVAGGFSSYNEQFF
TRBJ1-4 | NA | NA | TRBV6-7 | 15 | CASRTIREGIEKLFF
TRBJ2-1 | TRBD2 | NA | TRBV15 | 15 | CATSRDTSGGGEQFF
TRBJ1-5 | NA | NA | TRBV7-2 | 17 | CASSQSLTGLSNQPQHF